This TCR beta chain was sequenced for a study of shared clonotypes between healthy human individuals. V gave up 0 bases and J gave up 0 bases, with 13 bases separating them. CDR1 is SGHDN and CDR2 is FVKESK in the germline V gene. CDR3 length equals 17 residues. Study-wide points: Inspection by rarefaction showed sorted-subset sequencing to be incomplete despite large depth.

About this clone: What it recognizes is unknown.

This table comes from immunoSEQ multiplex PCR, and its TCRdb copy is limited to in-frame clones, with some not included. The sample contains around 2,100,000 clones, around 96% of which appear only once. It was CD45RO-negative cells, positively selected for CCR7, that made up naive CD8 cells, with terminally differentiated effector memory CD45RA+ cells excluded. The chain joins TRBV14 to TRBJ2-3, with D tentatively TRBD2 (6 bases). Sequencing was done on a sample of naive CD8+ T cells sorted from blood. This clonotype originated in a man in his late teens or twenties in good health. The DNA of the CDR3 is TGTGCCAGCAGCCAAGACGCACGGCGGGGAAGCACAGATACGCAGTATTTT. It yields the protein CASSQDARRGSTDTQYF.